Listed below are T cell receptor beta chains from one sample, sequenced in a study of blood T cell repertoires in COVID-19. Produced via immunoSEQ multiplex PCR; TCRdb's table is partial and in-frame only. This repertoire shows 300,000 to 350,000 clones, approximately 83% found once; its top ten account for approximately 4.6%. The source material was PBMCs or T cells enriched from blood (not recorded which). These receptor sequences come from a woman aged 35 to 49 with acute COVID-19. Both conserved end residues are part of each CDR3. D genes are given only for firm matches. A clone size is listed for some rows: how often the clone was seen (once, few, many), or a class if it is expanded.

TRBJ1-5,-,14,-,TRBV28,CASSLSSGNQPQHF,TGTGCCAGCAGTTTATCGTCGGGGAATCAGCCCCAGCATTTT
TRBJ1-1,-,13,-,TRBV7-6,CASSLGRNTEAFF,TGTGCCAGCAGCTTAGGGAGAAACACTGAAGCTTTCTTT
TRBJ2-7,TRBD2,13,once,TRBV5-6,CASSIAGLGEQYF,TGTGCCAGCAGTATAGCGGGACTGGGCGAGCAGTACTTC
TRBJ2-1,TRBD1,15,-,TRBV6-5,CASRPPGGAYNEQFF,TGTGCCAGCAGGCCCCCAGGGGGCGCCTACAATGAGCAGTTCTTC
TRBJ2-1,-,15,-,TRBV9,CASSVGGGSYNEQFF,TGTGCCAGCAGCGTCGGGGGTGGCTCCTACAATGAGCAGTTCTTC
TRBJ1-4,TRBD1,15,-,TRBV3-1/TRBV3-2,CASSQVQGGYEKLFF,TGTGCCAGCAGCCAAGTACAGGGGGGATATGAAAAACTGTTTTTT
TRBJ1-3,TRBD1,14,-,TRBV14,CASSARQGGNTIYF,TGTGCCAGCAGCGCCCGACAGGGAGGAAACACCATATATTTT
TRBJ2-7,-,15,-,TRBV4-2,CASSRSTSSVDEQYF,TGTGCCAGCAGCCGTTCGACTAGTAGCGTCGACGAGCAGTACTTC
TRBJ1-2,-,16,-,TRBV15,CATSRAPTGDNYGYTF,TGTGCCACCAGCAGGGCGCCGACAGGAGATAACTATGGCTACACCTTC
TRBJ1-1,TRBD1,16,-,TRBV3-1/TRBV3-2,CASSQDYSDRVSEAFF,TGTGCCAGCAGCCAAGACTACTCGGACAGGGTGTCTGAAGCTTTCTTT
TRBJ2-3,TRBD1,16,-,TRBV27,CASSFLGTGGTDTQYF,TGTGCCAGCAGTTTCTTGGGGACAGGAGGCACAGATACGCAGTATTTT
TRBJ1-5,-,14,-,TRBV25-1,CASSDRYSNQPQHF,TGTGCCAGCAGTGACCGGTATAGCAATCAGCCCCAGCATTTT
TRBJ2-5,-,15,few,TRBV5-1,CASSPRRPEQETQYF,TGCGCCAGCAGCCCCCGGAGGCCAGAGCAGGAGACCCAGTACTTC
TRBJ2-7,TRBD1,16,few,TRBV24-1,CATSRSGTATTYEQYF,TGTGCCACCAGCCGTTCCGGGACAGCTACGACCTACGAGCAGTACTTC
TRBJ1-6,TRBD1,16,-,TRBV19,CASSTGGEIYNSPLHF,TGTGCCAGTAGTACAGGGGGAGAAATCTATAATTCACCCCTCCACTTT
TRBJ2-5,TRBD2,12,-,TRBV9,CASSVGGETQYF,TGTGCCAGCAGCGTGGGGGGGGAGACCCAGTACTTC
TRBJ2-1,-,15,-,TRBV24-1,CATSDPGISYNEQFF,TGTGCCACCAGTGATCCCGGTATCTCCTACAATGAGCAGTTCTTC
TRBJ2-7,TRBD1,15,-,TRBV7-8,CASSLAKGQGARQYF,TGTGCCAGCAGCTTAGCGAAGGGACAGGGGGCCAGGCAGTACTTC
TRBJ2-5,TRBD1,17,-,TRBV14,CASSQIGQGYLRETQYF,TGTGCCAGCAGCCAGATCGGACAGGGGTACCTCCGAGAGACCCAGTACTTC
TRBJ2-3,TRBD2,16,-,TRBV11-2,CASSLVSGLDTDTQYF,TGTGCCAGCAGCTTAGTTTCCGGACTAGACACAGATACGCAGTATTTT
TRBJ1-2,-,14,-,TRBV28,CASSPTVGVYGYTF,TGTGCCAGCAGCCCCACGGTCGGAGTCTATGGCTACACCTTC
TRBJ2-1,-,16,-,TRBV6-5,CASSYSRGKVYNEQFF,TGTGCCAGCAGTTACTCGAGGGGGAAAGTTTACAATGAGCAGTTCTTC
TRBJ2-6,TRBD2,17,-,TRBV5-1,CASTRGVASSGANVLTF,TGCGCCAGCACCCGGGGGGTCGCGAGCTCTGGGGCCAACGTCCTGACTTTC
TRBJ2-2,TRBD2,16,-,TRBV7-2,CASSQDPSGWTGELFF,TGTGCCAGCAGTCAAGACCCTAGCGGGTGGACCGGGGAGCTGTTTTTT
TRBJ1-1,TRBD1,14,-,TRBV18,CASSPGTGRTEAFF,TGTGCCAGCTCACCCGGGACAGGGAGGACTGAAGCTTTCTTT
TRBJ2-2,TRBD2,16,-,TRBV7-9,CASSFLAGGNTGELFF,TGTGCCAGCAGCTTCCTAGCGGGGGGGAACACCGGGGAGCTGTTTTTT
TRBJ1-5,-,15,-,TRBV28,CASSSAGGSNQPQHF,TGTGCCAGCAGTTCGGCAGGAGGGAGCAATCAGCCCCAGCATTTT
TRBJ1-5,TRBD1,15,once,TRBV28,CASSFRDRLYQPQHF,TGTGCCAGCAGTTTCCGGGACAGACTCTATCAGCCCCAGCATTTT
TRBJ2-7,TRBD1,13,-,TRBV5-1,CASSGDRGYEQYF,TGCGCCAGCAGCGGGGACAGGGGCTACGAGCAGTACTTC